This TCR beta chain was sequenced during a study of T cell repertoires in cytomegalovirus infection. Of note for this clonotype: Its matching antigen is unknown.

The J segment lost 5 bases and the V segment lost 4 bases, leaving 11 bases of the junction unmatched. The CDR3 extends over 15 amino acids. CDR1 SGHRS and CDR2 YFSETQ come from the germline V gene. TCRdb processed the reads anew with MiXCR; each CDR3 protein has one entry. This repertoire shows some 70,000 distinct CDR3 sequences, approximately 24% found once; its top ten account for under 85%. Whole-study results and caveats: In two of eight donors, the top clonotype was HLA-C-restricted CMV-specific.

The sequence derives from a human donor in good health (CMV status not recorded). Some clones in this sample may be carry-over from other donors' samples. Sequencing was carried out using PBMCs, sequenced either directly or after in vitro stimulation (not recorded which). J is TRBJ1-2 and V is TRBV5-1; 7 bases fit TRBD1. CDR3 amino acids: CASSLGTVGLYGYTF. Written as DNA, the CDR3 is TGCGCCAGCAGCCTCGGGACAGTAGGCCTTTATGGCTACACCTTC.